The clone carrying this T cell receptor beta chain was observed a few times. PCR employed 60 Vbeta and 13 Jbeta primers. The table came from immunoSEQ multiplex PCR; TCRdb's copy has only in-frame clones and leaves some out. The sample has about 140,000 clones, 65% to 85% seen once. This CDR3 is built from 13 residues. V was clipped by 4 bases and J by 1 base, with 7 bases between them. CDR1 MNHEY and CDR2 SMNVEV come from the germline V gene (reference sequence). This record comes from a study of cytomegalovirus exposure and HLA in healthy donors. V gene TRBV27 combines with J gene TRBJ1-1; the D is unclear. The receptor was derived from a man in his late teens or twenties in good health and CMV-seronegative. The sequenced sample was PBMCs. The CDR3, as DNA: TGTGCCAGCAGTTGGGCGGGGAACACTGAAGCTTTCTTT. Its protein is CASSWAGNTEAFF.